This T cell receptor (beta chain) was sequenced for a study of T cell changes during pregnancy in multiple sclerosis. Using immunoSEQ multiplex PCR, the repertoire was profiled, and TCRdb retains in-frame clones only, with some absent. Of 73,000 or so clones listed, roughly nine tenths were seen once; the top ten hold around a tenth. In germline, CDR1 is SGHNT, CDR2 YYREEE (reference sequence). Trimming cost V 0 bases and J 6 bases, with 12 bases left between them. The CDR3 is 15 amino acids. This chain connects TRBV5-4 to TRBJ2-2; D is undetermined. Sample: peripheral blood, taken after pregnancy. This receptor was obtained from a female donor in good health, enrolled as a control in a pregnancy study. The CDR3 sequence: CASSLDPIAAGELFF. DNA of the CDR3: TGTGCCAGCAGCTTGGACCCGATCGCGGCCGGGGAGCTGTTTTTT.